This record covers a single T cell receptor (beta chain). The data derive from a study of blood T cell repertoires in COVID-19. About the study: There were acute and convalescent COVID-19 samples, and they came from the United States, Italy and Spain. Nucleic acid was either cDNA or gDNA, and it came from T cells, B-cell-depleted T cells, or PBMCs.

Per the original methods: Cell counts per sample came from amplifying reference gene primers. Sequencing was performed with immunoSEQ multiplex PCR; in TCRdb, only in-frame clones are kept and a portion is missing. The V and J calls and the clone size are those of that table, but D and trimming were determined from the DNA. The table lists under 200,000 clones, roughly 86% of them singletons. Deletions cut 4 bases from V and 2 bases from J, with 12 bases between. The CDR3 is 15 residues long. The germline V gene encodes CDR1 SGDLS and CDR2 YYNGEE. The chain couples TRBV9 to TRBJ2-2; D is possibly TRBD1 (6 bases). The sequenced sample consisted of peripheral blood. The clonotype was recovered from an older man with acute or convalescent COVID-19. CDR3 loop: CASSLLRGNTGELFF. In DNA form, the CDR3 reads TGTGCCAGCAGCCTGCTCAGGGGAAACACCGGGGAGCTGTTTTTT.